This T cell receptor (beta chain) was obtained from a study of blood T cell repertoires in COVID-19. Across the study: Samples representing acute and convalescent COVID-19 were sourced from the United States, Italy and Spain. T cells, B-cell-depleted T cells, or PBMCs provided the cDNA or gDNA that served as material.

Sequencing used immunoSEQ multiplex PCR; TCRdb keeps in-frame clones, though not all of them. This table holds 200,000 to 300,000 clones, around 90% found once. CDR1 and CDR2 from the germline V gene are MDHEN and SYDVKM. CDR3 length: 11 residues. With V trimmed by 2 bases and J by 12 bases, 4 bases remained unmatched. The specimen was peripheral blood. V is TRBV28 and J is TRBJ2-7, with 7 bases lining up with TRBD1. The receptor's source is a woman aged 60-75 years with COVID-19, enrolled during active disease. CDR3 sequence reads: CASSLRGRGYF. The CDR3 nucleotides are TGTGCCAGCAGTTTAAGGGGGCGCGGGTACTTC.